Listed here are 18 T cell receptor beta chains from one sample, sequenced in a study of blood T cells in healthy people across ages. A sample-barcoded 5' primer and a J-beta primer mix were used in a second PCR of roughly 6 to 11 cycles. TCRdb re-derived calls from the 5' RACE reads in MiXCR, one entry per CDR3 protein. The table has around 870,000 distinct CDR3 sequences, less than 35% seen once. Input material: blood. The origin of the receptors is a woman older than 75 in good health.

In its sample, this clonotype was seen a few times. Germline is not matched at one junction end, which may reflect a read error. This rearrangement joins TRBV25-1 to TRBJ2-2; D might be TRBD1 (6 bases). This CDR3 comprises 16 residues. Germline CDR1 and CDR2: MGHDK and SYGVNS. CDR3 sequence: CASSAIPQGNTGELFF. In DNA form, the CDR3 reads TGTGCCAGCAGTGCTATACCTCAGGGGAACACTGGGGAGCTGTTTTTT.

V is TRBV7-2 and J is TRBJ1-1; D possibly corresponds to TRBD1 (5 bases). This CDR3 has 15 amino acids. V gave up 5 bases and J gave up 0 bases, with 13 bases separating them. Germline loops: CDR1 SGHTA, CDR2 FQGNSA. As DNA, the CDR3 is TGTGCCAGCAGCCCGGCGGCAGGGTTGAACACTGAAGCTTTCTTT. It is translated as CASSPAAGLNTEAFF.

At least ten counts were recorded for this clonotype. The chain has TRBV6-6 and TRBJ2-1; D is possibly TRBD1 (6 bases). The V end lost 4 bases, the J end lost 6 bases, and 13 bases lay between the germline ends. The CDR3 totals 14 residues. Germline assignment: CDR1 MNHNY and CDR2 SVGAGI (reference sequence). CDR3 sequence (DNA): TGTGCCAGCAGTTCTAACAGGGTCGGCAATGAGCAGTTCTTC. The encoded protein is CASSSNRVGNEQFF.

As concerns this clonotype: This may stem from a read error, because a much larger clone lies one nucleotide away. The rearrangement joins TRBV11-2 to TRBJ2-5; tentatively, D is TRBD2 (5 bases). The CDR3 sequence is 14 residues long. V was shortened by 5 bases and J by 6 bases, with 16 bases between the two germline ends. Germline CDR1 and CDR2: SGHAT and FQNNGV. In DNA, the CDR3 is TGTGCCAGCAGCCGGCAGGAGGCCCCAAAGACCCAGTACTTC. As protein: CASSRQEAPKTQYF.

This clonotype was detected only a few times. J is TRBJ1-2 and V is TRBV20-1, with D possibly being TRBD1 (5 bases). The CDR3 length is 13 residues. Trimming took 0 bases from V and 8 from J, leaving 13 bases between them. CDR1 is DFQATT, CDR2 SNEGSKA, per germline (reference sequence). CDR3 residues: CSARDRGADGYTF. CDR3 nucleotides: TGCAGTGCTAGAGATAGGGGCGCGGACGGCTACACCTTC.

The sample holds a few counts of this clonotype. The gene calls are TRBV9 and TRBJ2-7; 9 bases are a match to TRBD2. V trimming: 3 bases; J trimming: 7 bases; junction bases outside the gene matches: 11. The germline V gene encodes CDR1 SGDLS and CDR2 YYNGEE. This CDR3 spans 15 amino acids. The CDR3 sequence: CASSGEAGGRDEQYF. CDR3 nucleotide sequence: TGTGCCAGCAGCGGAGAAGCGGGGGGCAGGGATGAGCAGTACTTC.

Concerning this clonotype itself: A clone one base away is much larger, so this may be a read error. V gene TRBV12-3 or TRBV12-4 combines with J gene TRBJ2-3; 10 bases align to TRBD2. The CDR3 covers 14 residues. CDR3 protein: CASILSGGTDAQYF. As DNA, the CDR3 is TGTGCCAGCATCCTTAGCGGGGGGACAGATGCGCAGTATTTT.

Note on this clonotype: A much bigger clone sits one base away, suggesting this may be a read error. The chain combines TRBV6-5 with TRBJ2-1; no clear D. The better agreement between TRBJ2-7 and the DNA end casts doubt on the J call. This CDR3 has 14 residues. Germline-derived CDR1 and CDR2 are MNHEY and SVGAGI. This chain's CDR3 is CASSYRTEYNEQYF. The CDR3 nucleotides are TGTGCCAGCAGTTACCGCACAGAATACAATGAGCAGTACTTC.

In this sample, this clonotype turned up a few times. The J gene is TRBJ2-1, the V gene TRBV29-1; D is uncertain. The DNA matches TRBJ2-7 better at its end, which makes the J call doubtful. Germline CDR1 is SQVTM and CDR2 is ANQGSEA. The CDR3 runs to 15 residues. CDR3 loop: CSVETALSSYNEQYF. The CDR3 DNA follows: TGCAGCGTTGAAACGGCACTGAGCTCCTACAATGAGCAGTACTTC.

This clonotype was counted only a few times. The V gene is TRBV5-1, the J gene TRBJ1-2; 7 positions match TRBD1. Per the germline V gene, CDR1 is SGHRS and CDR2 is YFSETQ. The CDR3 is made up of 15 amino acids. Losses at the gene ends were 0 bases for V and 4 bases for J; bases not matched to a gene: 6. CDR3 sequence reads: CASSLAGTAPYGYTF. The CDR3 DNA follows: TGCGCCAGCAGCTTGGCAGGGACAGCTCCCTATGGCTACACCTTC.

The chain links TRBV10-1 to TRBJ2-2, with a weak D call TRBD1 (6 bases). V lost 2 bases to trimming and J lost 2 bases, with 9 bases between them. CDR1 WNHNN and CDR2 SYGVQD come from the germline V gene (reference sequence). The CDR3 runs to 15 residues. Here the CDR3 DNA reads TGCGCCAGCAGTGAGAGCAGGGGCAACACCGGGGAGCTGTTTTTT. Its protein product is CASSESRGNTGELFF.

This clonotype showed up just a few times. The V and J genes are TRBV29-1 and TRBJ1-5; no reliable D call. Trimming pared 7 bases from V and 0 bases from J, leaving 10 bases between. CDR1 and CDR2 (germline): SQVTM, ANQGSEA. This CDR3 is built from 13 residues. The CDR3 loop reads CSALGPSNQPQHF. The CDR3 DNA follows: TGCAGCGCCCTAGGACCTAGCAATCAGCCCCAGCATTTT.

This clonotype has more than one count but fewer than ten. The J gene is TRBJ2-5, the V gene TRBV6-1, with D possibly TRBD2 on 5 matching bases. Trimming shortened V by 1 base and J by 11 bases, and 20 bases separated the two germline ends. Germline V gives CDR1 MNHNS, CDR2 SASEGT. The CDR3 is 15 residues long. The chain's CDR3 is CASSEGSSAYNEQYF. DNA of the CDR3: TGTGCCAGCAGTGAAGGGAGTAGCGCCTACAATGAGCAGTACTTC.

The table lists this clonotype with many counts. This rearrangement joins TRBV7-2 to TRBJ1-2; TRBD1 might be the D (6 bases). The CDR3 spans 15 residues. Germline loops: CDR1 SGHTA, CDR2 FQGNSA. Trimming pared 0 bases from V and 7 bases from J, leaving 15 bases between. The CDR3 loop is CASSLAFRGSGGYTF. The CDR3 nucleotides are TGTGCCAGCAGCTTAGCTTTCAGGGGTTCCGGTGGCTACACCTTC.

This clonotype was picked up many times. The rearrangement links TRBV5-1 to TRBJ2-2; possibly TRBD1 for D (6 bases). CDR3 length: 14 amino acids. The ends were cut back, 5 bases at V and 4 bases at J, with 12 bases in the middle. Germline CDR1 and CDR2: SGHRS and YFSETQ. CDR3 nucleotides: TGCGCCAGCAGGAGGGGGACGGGCACCGGGGAGCTGTTTTTT. It specifies CASRRGTGTGELFF.

This clonotype was counted at least ten times. The V call is TRBV20-1, the J call TRBJ1-2, with TRBD1 identical over 7 bases. CDR3 length: 17 residues. Germline V CDR1 and CDR2: DFQATT, SNEGSKA (reference sequence). After removal of 0 bases from V and 0 bases from J, the junction contained 10 bases not matched to a gene. The CDR3 loop is CSARDFGDRQTNYGYTF. CDR3 nucleotide sequence: TGCAGTGCTAGAGATTTTGGGGACAGACAAACTAACTATGGCTACACCTTC.

This clonotype has ten or more counts. The rearrangement joins TRBV4-3 to TRBJ2-1; a possible D gene is TRBD1 (5 bases). V lost 4 bases and J 0 bases, leaving 10 bases between the germline ends. Germline V lookup: CDR1 LGHNA, CDR2 YSLEER. This CDR3 contains 15 residues. CDR3 amino acids: CASSPDKSSYNEQFF. The CDR3 DNA reads TGCGCCAGCAGCCCGGACAAGAGCTCCTACAATGAGCAGTTCTTC.

This clonotype was seen at least ten times. The V call is TRBV7-2, the J call TRBJ2-3; TRBD1 agrees at 8 bases. CDR3 length: 15 amino acids. J was trimmed by 5 bases and V by 6 bases; bases with no gene match: 10. Germline values: CDR1 SGHTA, CDR2 FQGNSA. The CDR3 here is CASSSLTGVGDTQYF. The CDR3 coding sequence is TGTGCCAGCAGTTCACTGACAGGGGTTGGAGATACGCAGTATTTT.